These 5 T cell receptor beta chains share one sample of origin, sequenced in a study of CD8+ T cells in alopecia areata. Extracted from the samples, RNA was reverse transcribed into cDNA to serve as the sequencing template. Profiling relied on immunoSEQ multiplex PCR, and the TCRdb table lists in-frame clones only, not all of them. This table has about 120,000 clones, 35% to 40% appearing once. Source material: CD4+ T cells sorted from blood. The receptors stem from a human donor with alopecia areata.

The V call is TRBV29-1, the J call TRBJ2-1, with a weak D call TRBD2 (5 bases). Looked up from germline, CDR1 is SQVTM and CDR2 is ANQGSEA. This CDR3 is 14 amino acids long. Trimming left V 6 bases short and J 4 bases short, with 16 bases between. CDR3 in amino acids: CSVHEGYIYNEQFF. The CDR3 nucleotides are TGCAGCGTCCACGAGGGATACATTTACAATGAGCAGTTCTTC.

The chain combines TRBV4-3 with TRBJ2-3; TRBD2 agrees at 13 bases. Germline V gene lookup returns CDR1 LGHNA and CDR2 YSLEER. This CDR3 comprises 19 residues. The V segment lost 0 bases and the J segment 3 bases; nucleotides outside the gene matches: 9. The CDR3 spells CASSQEKSGTSGVTDTQYF. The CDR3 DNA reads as TGCGCCAGCAGCCAAGAAAAGTCCGGGACTAGCGGGGTGACAGATACGCAGTATTTT.

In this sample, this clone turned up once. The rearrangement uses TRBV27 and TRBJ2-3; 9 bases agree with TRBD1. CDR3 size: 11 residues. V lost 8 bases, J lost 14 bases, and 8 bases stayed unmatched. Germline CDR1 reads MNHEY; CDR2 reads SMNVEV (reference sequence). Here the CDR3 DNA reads TGTGCCAGCTGGGGGGGACAGGGCCGGTATTTT. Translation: CASWGGQGRYF.

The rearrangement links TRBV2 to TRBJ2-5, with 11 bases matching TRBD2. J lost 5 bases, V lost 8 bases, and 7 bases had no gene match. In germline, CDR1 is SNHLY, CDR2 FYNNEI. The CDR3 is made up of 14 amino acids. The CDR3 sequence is CASATSGSEETQYF. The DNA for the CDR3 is TGTGCCAGCGCAACTAGCGGGAGTGAGGAGACCCAGTACTTC.

The CDR3 here is CAWSDRQPHEQYF. The CDR3 DNA is TGTGCCTGGAGTGACCGACAGCCCCACGAGCAGTACTTC. The V and J genes are TRBV30 and TRBJ2-7; D may be TRBD1 (5 bases). Trimming took 1 base from V and 5 from J, leaving 12 bases between them. Germline loops: CDR1 GTSNPN, CDR2 SVGIG (reference sequence). This CDR3 region has 13 residues.